This TCR beta chain comes out of a study of CD8+ T cells in alopecia areata. General study results and limits: Clarity of TCR sharing across patients fell short of that in mice, possibly HLA-related. The study found higher clonality in lesional than normal scalp, especially in alopecia totalis/universalis.

Extracted RNA was reverse transcribed, and the resulting cDNA served as sequencing template. Clones were sequenced by immunoSEQ multiplex PCR, and TCRdb holds only the in-frame ones, with some missing. Here the sample spans about 19,000 clones, roughly 62% being singletons. CD4+ cells of five or six patients were subjected to sorting into CD25+CD127- cells. PBMCs were stained for CD3, CD4 and CD8, and CD4+ and CD8+ T cells were sorted. This clone has a handful of counts. Its antigen is unknown. This receptor was obtained from a human donor with alopecia areata. Sequencing was carried out using CD4+ Tregs sorted from blood.

CDR3 DNA: TGTGCCAGCAGTGATGTGGGGCAGGTTGAGCAGTTCTTC. It is translated as CASSDVGQVEQFF. This chain links TRBV2 with TRBJ2-1; the D gene is possibly TRBD1 (5 bases). Germline V gene sequence: CDR1 SNHLY, CDR2 FYNNEI. CDR3 length: 13 amino acids. Trimming removed 3 bases from V and 9 bases from J, with 12 bases in between.